This T cell receptor (beta chain) is drawn from a study of blood T cells in healthy people across ages. Then a second PCR, running roughly 7 to 11 cycles, was carried out with a sample-barcoded 5' primer and a J-beta primer mix. Via MiXCR, TCRdb re-called the 5' RACE reads, giving one row per CDR3 protein. Of some 800,000 distinct CDR3 sequences listed, roughly 25% are singletons. The CDR3 length is 16 residues. V lost 5 bases and J lost 5, with 19 bases in between. Only a few counts were recorded for this clonotype. These same data were also listed under a study on T cells of mothers and their children.

The V and J genes are TRBV12-3 or TRBV12-4 and TRBJ1-5, with D perhaps TRBD1 (5 bases). The source of this sequence is a boy younger than 18 in good health. Sequenced input: blood. The CDR3 sequence is CASSLTPGGTDQPQHF. CDR3 nucleotides: TGTGCCAGCAGTCTGACACCCGGCGGGACTGATCAGCCCCAGCATTTT.